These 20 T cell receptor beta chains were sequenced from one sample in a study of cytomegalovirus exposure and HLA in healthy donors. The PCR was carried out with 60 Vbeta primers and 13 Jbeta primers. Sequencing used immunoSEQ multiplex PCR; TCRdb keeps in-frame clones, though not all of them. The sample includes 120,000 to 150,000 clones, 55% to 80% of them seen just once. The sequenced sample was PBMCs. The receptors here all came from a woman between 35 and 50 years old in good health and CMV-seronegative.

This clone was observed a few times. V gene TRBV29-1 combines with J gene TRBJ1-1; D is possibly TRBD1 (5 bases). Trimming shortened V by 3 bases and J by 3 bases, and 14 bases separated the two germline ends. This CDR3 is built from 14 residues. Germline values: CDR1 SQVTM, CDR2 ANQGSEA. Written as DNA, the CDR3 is TGCAGCGTTGAGGAGGATGGAGGGGACACTGAAGCTTTCTTT. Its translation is CSVEEDGGDTEAFF. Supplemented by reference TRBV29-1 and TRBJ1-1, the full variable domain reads SAVISQKPSRDICQRGTSLTIQCQVDSQVTMMFWYRQQPGQSLTLIATANQGSEATYESGFVIDKFPISRPNLTFSTLTVSNMSPEDSSIYLCSVEEDGGDTEAFFGQGTRLTVV.

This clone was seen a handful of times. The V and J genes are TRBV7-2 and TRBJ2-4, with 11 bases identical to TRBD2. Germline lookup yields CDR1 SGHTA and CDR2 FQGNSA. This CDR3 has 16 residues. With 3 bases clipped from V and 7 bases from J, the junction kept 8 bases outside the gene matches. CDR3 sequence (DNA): TGTGCCAGCAGCTTGGGCCGATGGACTAGCGGGAACATTCAGTACTTC. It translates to CASSLGRWTSGNIQYF.

DNA for the CDR3: TGCGCCAGCAGCTGGGGGACAGGGGAGACTTATGGCCTTAATGAAAAACTGTTTTTT. Protein sequence: CASSWGTGETYGLNEKLFF. V and J are TRBV5-1 and TRBJ1-4; 10 bases fit TRBD1. The V segment lost 3 bases and the J segment 4 bases; nucleotides outside the gene matches: 15. The CDR3 loop spans 19 amino acids. Germline V gives CDR1 SGHRS, CDR2 YFSETQ.

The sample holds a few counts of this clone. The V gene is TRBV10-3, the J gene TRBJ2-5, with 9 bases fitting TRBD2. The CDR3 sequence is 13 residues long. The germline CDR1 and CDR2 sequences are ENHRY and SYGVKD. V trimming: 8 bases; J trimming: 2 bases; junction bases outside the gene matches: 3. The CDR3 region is CAIAGGLQETQYF. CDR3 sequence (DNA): TGTGCCATCGCGGGGGGGCTTCAAGAGACCCAGTACTTC.

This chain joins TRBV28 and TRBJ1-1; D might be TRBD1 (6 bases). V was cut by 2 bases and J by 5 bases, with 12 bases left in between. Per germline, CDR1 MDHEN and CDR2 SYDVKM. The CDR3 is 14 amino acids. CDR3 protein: CASSLSGGRTEAFF. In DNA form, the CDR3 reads TGTGCCAGCAGTTTAAGTGGGGGCAGGACTGAAGCTTTCTTT. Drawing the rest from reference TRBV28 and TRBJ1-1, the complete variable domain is DVKVTQSSRYLVKRTGEKVFLECVQDMDHENMFWYRQDPGLGLRLIYFSYDVKMKEKGDIPEGYSVSREKKERFSLILESASTNQTSMYLCASSLSGGRTEAFFGQGTRLTVV.

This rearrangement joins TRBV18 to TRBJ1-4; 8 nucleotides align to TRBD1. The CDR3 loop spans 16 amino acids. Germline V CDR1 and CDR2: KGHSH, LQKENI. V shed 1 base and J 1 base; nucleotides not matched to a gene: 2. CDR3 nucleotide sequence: TGTGCCAGCTCACCACTCGGACAGGGAACTAATGAAAAACTGTTTTTT. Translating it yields CASSPLGQGTNEKLFF.

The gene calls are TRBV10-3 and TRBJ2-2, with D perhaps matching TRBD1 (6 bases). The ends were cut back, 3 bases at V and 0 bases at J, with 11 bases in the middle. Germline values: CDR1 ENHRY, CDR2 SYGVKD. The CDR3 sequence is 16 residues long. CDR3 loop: CAISDRGETNTGELFF. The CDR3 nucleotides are TGTGCCATCAGTGACAGGGGAGAAACGAACACCGGGGAGCTGTTTTTT.

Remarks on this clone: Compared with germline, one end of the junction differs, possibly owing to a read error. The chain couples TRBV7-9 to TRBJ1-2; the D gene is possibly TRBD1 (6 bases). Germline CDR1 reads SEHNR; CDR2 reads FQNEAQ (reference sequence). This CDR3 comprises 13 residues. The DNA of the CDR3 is TGTTCCAGCAGCTTACAGGGTCGGAGTGGCTACACCTTC. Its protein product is CSSSLQGRSGYTF.

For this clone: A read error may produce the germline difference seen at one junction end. The CDR3, as DNA: TGTTCCAGCAGTCGACCCGGGACAGGGGTCACCGGGGAGCTGTTTTTT. It is translated as CSSSRPGTGVTGELFF. J is TRBJ2-2 and V is TRBV7-9; the match to TRBD1 covers 10 bases. The CDR3 has 16 residues. The germline V gene has CDR1 SEHNR and CDR2 FQNEAQ (reference sequence).

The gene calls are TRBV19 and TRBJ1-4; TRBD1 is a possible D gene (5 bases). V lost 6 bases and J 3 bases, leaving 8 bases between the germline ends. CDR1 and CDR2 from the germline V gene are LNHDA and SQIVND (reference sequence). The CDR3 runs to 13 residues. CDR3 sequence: CASRGTSNEKLFF. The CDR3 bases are TGTGCCAGTAGAGGGACTTCTAATGAAAAACTGTTTTTT.

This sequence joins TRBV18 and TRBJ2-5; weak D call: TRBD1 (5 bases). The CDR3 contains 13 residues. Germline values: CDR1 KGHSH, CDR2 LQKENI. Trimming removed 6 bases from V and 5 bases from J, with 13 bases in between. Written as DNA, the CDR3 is TGTGCCAGCTCCACCAAGGGGTTTGAGACCCAGTACTTC. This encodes CASSTKGFETQYF.

The CDR3 sequence: CASSTRTGGGETEAFF. CDR3 nucleotide sequence: TGTGCCAGCTCAACCCGGACAGGGGGAGGAGAGACTGAAGCTTTCTTT. The rearrangement joins TRBV18 to TRBJ1-1; 10 bases match TRBD1. CDR1 and CDR2 from the germline V gene are KGHSH and LQKENI. With V trimmed by 5 bases and J by 5 bases, 11 bases remained unmatched. CDR3 length: 16 amino acids. The full variable domain, its missing parts supplied by reference TRBV18 and TRBJ1-1, is NAGVMQNPRHLVRRRGQEARLRCSPMKGHSHVYWYRQLPEEGLKFMVYLQKENIIDESGMPKERFSAEFPKEGPSILRIQQVVRGDSAAYFCASSTRTGGGETEAFFGQGTRLTVV.

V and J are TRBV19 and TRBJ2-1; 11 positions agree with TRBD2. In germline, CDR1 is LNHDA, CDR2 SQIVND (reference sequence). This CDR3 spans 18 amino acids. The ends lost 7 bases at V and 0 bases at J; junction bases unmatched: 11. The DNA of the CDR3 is TGTGCCAGTACTCTACTAGCGGGGGCCGTTAGCTCCTACAATGAGCAGTTCTTC. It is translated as CASTLLAGAVSSYNEQFF.

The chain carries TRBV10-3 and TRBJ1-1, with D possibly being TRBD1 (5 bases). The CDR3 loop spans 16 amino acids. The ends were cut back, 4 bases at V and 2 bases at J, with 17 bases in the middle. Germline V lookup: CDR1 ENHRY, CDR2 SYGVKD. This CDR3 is CAISGMGGMGNTEAFF. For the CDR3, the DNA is TGTGCCATCAGTGGGATGGGGGGAATGGGAAACACTGAAGCTTTCTTT.

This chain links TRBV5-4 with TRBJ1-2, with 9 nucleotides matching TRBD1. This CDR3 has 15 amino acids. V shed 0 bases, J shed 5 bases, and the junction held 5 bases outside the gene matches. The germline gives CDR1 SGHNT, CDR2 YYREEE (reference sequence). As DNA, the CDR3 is TGTGCCAGCAGCTTGGGGGGACAGGGTAGATATGGCTACACCTTC. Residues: CASSLGGQGRYGYTF. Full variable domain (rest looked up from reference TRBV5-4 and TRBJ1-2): ETGVTQSPTHLIKTRGQQVTLRCSSQSGHNTVSWYQQALGQGPQFIFQYYREEENGRGNFPPRFSGLQFPNYSSELNVNALELDDSALYLCASSLGGQGRYGYTFGSGTRLTVV.

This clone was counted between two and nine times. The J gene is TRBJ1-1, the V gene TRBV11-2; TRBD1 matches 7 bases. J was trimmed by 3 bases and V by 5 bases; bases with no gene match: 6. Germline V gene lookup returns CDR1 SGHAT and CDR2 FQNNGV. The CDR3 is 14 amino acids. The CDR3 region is CASSRAGGYTEAFF. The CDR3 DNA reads TGTGCCAGCAGCCGGGCAGGGGGGTACACTGAAGCTTTCTTT.

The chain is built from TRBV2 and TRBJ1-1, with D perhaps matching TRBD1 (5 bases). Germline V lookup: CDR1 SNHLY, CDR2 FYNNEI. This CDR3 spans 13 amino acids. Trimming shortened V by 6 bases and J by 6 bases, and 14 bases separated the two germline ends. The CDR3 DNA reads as TGTGCCAGCAGGCTACAGGTTTACGCTGAAGCTTTCTTT. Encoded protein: CASRLQVYAEAFF.

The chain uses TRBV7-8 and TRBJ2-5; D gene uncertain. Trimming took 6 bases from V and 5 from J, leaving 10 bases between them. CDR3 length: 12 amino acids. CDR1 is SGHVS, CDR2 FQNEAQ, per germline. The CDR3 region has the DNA TGTGCCAGCAGTACAAATACCGAGACCCAGTACTTC. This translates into CASSTNTETQYF.

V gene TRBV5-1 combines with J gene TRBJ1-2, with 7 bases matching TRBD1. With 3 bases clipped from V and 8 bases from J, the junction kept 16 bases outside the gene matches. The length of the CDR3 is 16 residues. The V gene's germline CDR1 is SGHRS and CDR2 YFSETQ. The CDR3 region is CASSSFPGTAEKGYTF. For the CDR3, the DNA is TGCGCCAGCAGCTCGTTCCCCGGGACAGCCGAGAAGGGCTACACCTTC. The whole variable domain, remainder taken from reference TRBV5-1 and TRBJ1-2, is KAGVTQTPRYLIKTRGQQVTLSCSPISGHRSVSWYQQTPGQGLQFLFEYFSETQRNKGNFPGRFSGRQFSNSRSEMNVSTLELGDSALYLCASSSFPGTAEKGYTFGSGTRLTVV.

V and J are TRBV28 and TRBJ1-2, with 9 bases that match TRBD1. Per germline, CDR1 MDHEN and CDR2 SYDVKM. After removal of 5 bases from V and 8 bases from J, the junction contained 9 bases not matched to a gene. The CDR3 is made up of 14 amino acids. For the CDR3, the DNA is TGTGCCAGCAGTGCCGGACAGGGGTTGTACGGCTACACCTTC. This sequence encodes CASSAGQGLYGYTF.